These T cell receptor beta chains were read from a single sample in a study of blood T cells in healthy people across ages. Each CDR3 protein is one row after TCRdb ran MiXCR on the 5' RACE reads. Here the sample spans roughly 700,000 distinct CDR3 sequences, roughly 49% being singletons. The sequenced sample was blood. Receptors were obtained from an older woman in good health. The CDR3 runs from the conserved cysteine through the conserved F or W. The D gene is left open where the match is weak. Rows give clone size only sometimes, using once, few, many, or a class for an expanded clone.

v_gene: TRBV20-1
abundance: NA
j_gene: TRBJ2-2
d_gene: TRBD2
CDR3nt: TGCAGTGCTATTCCCGGGACTAGCGCGTCAGGGGAGCTGTTTTTT
CDR3aa: CSAIPGTSASGELFF

v_gene: TRBV29-1
abundance: NA
j_gene: TRBJ2-1
d_gene: TRBD2
CDR3nt: TGCAGCGTTGACCATAGCGGGAGGGAAGATGAGCAGTTCTTC
CDR3aa: CSVDHSGREDEQFF

v_gene: TRBV27
abundance: once
j_gene: TRBJ2-2
d_gene: NA
CDR3nt: TGTGCCAGCAGTTTCAGGATGAACACCGGGGAGCTGTTTTTT
CDR3aa: CASSFRMNTGELFF

v_gene: TRBV14
abundance: NA
j_gene: TRBJ2-3
d_gene: TRBD2
CDR3nt: TGTGCCAGCAGCCAAGATCGCTCCCGGACTAGCGGCTATACGCAGTATTTT
CDR3aa: CASSQDRSRTSGYTQYF

v_gene: TRBV10-3
abundance: NA
j_gene: TRBJ1-5
d_gene: NA
CDR3nt: TGTGCCGAGAAGGCAGCCCAGCATTTT
CDR3aa: CAEKAAQHF

v_gene: TRBV3-1
abundance: few
j_gene: TRBJ2-7
d_gene: NA
CDR3nt: TGTGCCAGCAGCCCCTCCGGGGGAGTCGGCGAGCAGTACTTC
CDR3aa: CASSPSGGVGEQYF

v_gene: TRBV24-1
abundance: NA
j_gene: TRBJ2-5
d_gene: NA
CDR3nt: TGTGCCACCAGTCGTTCGGTGGGCCAGGGGAGGTTTGTGGAGACCCAGTACTTC
CDR3aa: CATSRSVGQGRFVETQYF

v_gene: TRBV3-1
abundance: NA
j_gene: TRBJ2-2
d_gene: NA
CDR3nt: TGTGCCAGCAGCCAAGCCTACCAGCTAGCGCCTATCACTTACACCGGGGAGCTGTTTTTT
CDR3aa: CASSQAYQLAPITYTGELFF

v_gene: TRBV20-1
abundance: few
j_gene: TRBJ1-1
d_gene: NA
CDR3nt: TGCAGTGCGGCACGGAGGAACACTGAAGCTTTCTTT
CDR3aa: CSAARRNTEAFF

v_gene: TRBV20-1
abundance: NA
j_gene: TRBJ1-2
d_gene: NA
CDR3nt: TGCAGTGCCCCACGCCCGGGTAGGGAAGGTGGCTACACCTTC
CDR3aa: CSAPRPGREGGYTF

v_gene: TRBV4-2
abundance: NA
j_gene: TRBJ2-5
d_gene: TRBD2
CDR3nt: TGTGCCAGCAGCCAAGGTTTACTAGCGGGAGGTCTTTGGTACCAAGAGACCCAGTACTTC
CDR3aa: CASSQGLLAGGLWYQETQYF

v_gene: TRBV4-3
abundance: NA
j_gene: TRBJ2-7
d_gene: NA
CDR3nt: TGCGCCAGCAGCCAAGATCGGCTCGGAAGCGTGGACGAGCAGTACTTC
CDR3aa: CASSQDRLGSVDEQYF

v_gene: TRBV7-2
abundance: NA
j_gene: TRBJ2-3
d_gene: TRBD1
CDR3nt: TGTGCCAGCAGAGCCGGGACAGGGAGCACAGATACGCAGTATTTT
CDR3aa: CASRAGTGSTDTQYF

v_gene: TRBV29-1
abundance: NA
j_gene: TRBJ2-5
d_gene: NA
CDR3nt: TGCAGCGTTGAAGGCTTCGGAAGGGGGGCAGTCCAAGAGACCCAGTACTTC
CDR3aa: CSVEGFGRGAVQETQYF

v_gene: TRBV6-6
abundance: NA
j_gene: TRBJ2-5
d_gene: TRBD1
CDR3nt: TGTGCCAGCAGCAACAGGGGGCATAAGCAGTACTTC
CDR3aa: CASSNRGHKQYF

v_gene: TRBV7-6
abundance: NA
j_gene: TRBJ2-3
d_gene: NA
CDR3nt: TGTGCCAGCAGCTTGCGGGTGACAGACACAGATACGCAGTATTTT
CDR3aa: CASSLRVTDTDTQYF

v_gene: TRBV11-2
abundance: few
j_gene: TRBJ2-5
d_gene: NA
CDR3nt: TGTGCCAGCAGCTTGGGGCTAACCCCGCACCAAGAGACCCAGTACTTC
CDR3aa: CASSLGLTPHQETQYF

v_gene: TRBV6-6
abundance: NA
j_gene: TRBJ1-2
d_gene: NA
CDR3nt: TGTGCCAGCAGTTACCCCACCGGTGGAGGAACATATGGCTACACCTTC
CDR3aa: CASSYPTGGGTYGYTF

v_gene: TRBV20-1
abundance: NA
j_gene: TRBJ2-1
d_gene: TRBD2
CDR3nt: TGCAGTGCCCGACTAGCGGAATACAATGAGCAGTTCTTC
CDR3aa: CSARLAEYNEQFF

v_gene: TRBV7-7
abundance: NA
j_gene: TRBJ2-1
d_gene: TRBD2
CDR3nt: TGTGCTAGCAGCTCCGGGAGGGGTTCCTACAATGAGCAGTTCTTC
CDR3aa: CASSSGRGSYNEQFF

v_gene: TRBV3-1
abundance: few
j_gene: TRBJ2-3
d_gene: NA
CDR3nt: TGTGCCAGCAGCCAACTGACAGGGAGGCCAGATACGCAGTATTTT
CDR3aa: CASSQLTGRPDTQYF

v_gene: TRBV7-2
abundance: many
j_gene: TRBJ2-6
d_gene: NA
CDR3nt: TGTGCCAGCACCATCCGAACTGGGGCCAACGTCCTGACTTTC
CDR3aa: CASTIRTGANVLTF

v_gene: TRBV12-3/TRBV12-4
abundance: NA
j_gene: TRBJ2-4
d_gene: NA
CDR3nt: TGTGCCAGCAGTGCCCGGGACACCATGTACTTC
CDR3aa: CASSARDTMYF

v_gene: TRBV9
abundance: NA
j_gene: TRBJ1-2
d_gene: NA
CDR3nt: TGTGCCAGCAGCGACAATCGAGACTATGGCTACACCTTC
CDR3aa: CASSDNRDYGYTF

v_gene: TRBV20-1
abundance: NA
j_gene: TRBJ1-2
d_gene: TRBD1
CDR3nt: TGCAGTGCTAGAGATCGGGACAGGGGGGCCTATGGCTACACCTTC
CDR3aa: CSARDRDRGAYGYTF

v_gene: TRBV6-1
abundance: NA
j_gene: TRBJ2-7
d_gene: NA
CDR3nt: TGTGCCAGCAGTGTAACCGGGGACTACGAGCAGTACTTC
CDR3aa: CASSVTGDYEQYF

v_gene: TRBV9
abundance: NA
j_gene: TRBJ2-3
d_gene: NA
CDR3nt: TGTGCCAGCAGCTCCCGGGACATAGCGGGTGGTACAGATACGCAGTATTTT
CDR3aa: CASSSRDIAGGTDTQYF

v_gene: TRBV28
abundance: NA
j_gene: TRBJ1-2
d_gene: TRBD1
CDR3nt: TGTGCCAGCAGCGGTGACAGGGAAGAAGGCTACACCTTC
CDR3aa: CASSGDREEGYTF

v_gene: TRBV9
abundance: NA
j_gene: TRBJ1-2
d_gene: NA
CDR3nt: TGTGCCAGCAGCGTGGACGGGTCTCGGGGCTACACCTTC
CDR3aa: CASSVDGSRGYTF

v_gene: TRBV20-1
abundance: NA
j_gene: TRBJ1-5
d_gene: NA
CDR3nt: TGCAGTGCTAGAGAACAGAATAATCAGCCCCAGCATTTT
CDR3aa: CSAREQNNQPQHF

v_gene: TRBV10-3
abundance: NA
j_gene: TRBJ2-5
d_gene: NA
CDR3nt: TGTGCCATCAGTCCCAGGGCCAGGGAGGAGTTGGAGCAGTACTTC
CDR3aa: CAISPRAREELEQYF

v_gene: TRBV7-2
abundance: NA
j_gene: TRBJ1-2
d_gene: TRBD1
CDR3nt: TGTGCCAGCAGCTTTTTTCATGGGACAGGGTTCTATGGCTACACCTTC
CDR3aa: CASSFFHGTGFYGYTF

v_gene: TRBV29-1
abundance: many
j_gene: TRBJ2-5
d_gene: TRBD1
CDR3nt: TGCAGCGCCCGGGACAGGAGCTGGGAGACCCAGTACTTC
CDR3aa: CSARDRSWETQYF

v_gene: TRBV5-5
abundance: few
j_gene: TRBJ2-3
d_gene: NA
CDR3nt: TGTGCCAGCAGCTTATCCCCGACTGACACAGATACGCAGTATTTT
CDR3aa: CASSLSPTDTDTQYF

v_gene: TRBV27
abundance: NA
j_gene: TRBJ2-3
d_gene: NA
CDR3nt: TGTGCCAGCAGTTCAAGGCGGCGTCAGCAGGGAGGTCCAGATACGCAGTATTTT
CDR3aa: CASSSRRRQQGGPDTQYF

v_gene: TRBV27
abundance: NA
j_gene: TRBJ2-7
d_gene: NA
CDR3nt: TGTGCCGGCAGTTTATTGGGACTCCCGGACACACGTCCCTACGAGCAGTACTTC
CDR3aa: CAGSLLGLPDTRPYEQYF

v_gene: TRBV2
abundance: NA
j_gene: TRBJ2-3
d_gene: NA
CDR3nt: TGTGCCACCAAGGGGGTTGGTGCAGATACGCAGTATTTT
CDR3aa: CATKGVGADTQYF

v_gene: TRBV20-1
abundance: NA
j_gene: TRBJ1-1
d_gene: TRBD1
CDR3nt: TGCAGTGCATACCGGACAGGGCTGAACACTGAAGCTTTCTTT
CDR3aa: CSAYRTGLNTEAFF

v_gene: TRBV7-2
abundance: NA
j_gene: TRBJ1-2
d_gene: TRBD1
CDR3nt: TGTGCCAGCAGCCCGGACAGGGGGCGCGATGGCTACACCTTC
CDR3aa: CASSPDRGRDGYTF

v_gene: TRBV29-1
abundance: NA
j_gene: TRBJ2-1
d_gene: TRBD2
CDR3nt: TGCAGCGTTGAGGGACTAGCGGGAGCTCCGGGTTACAATGAGCGGTTCTTC
CDR3aa: CSVEGLAGAPGYNERFF

v_gene: TRBV9
abundance: NA
j_gene: TRBJ2-1
d_gene: NA
CDR3nt: TGTGCCAGCTCGATGGGGGGAGTGTACAATGAGCAGTTCTTC
CDR3aa: CASSMGGVYNEQFF